This T cell receptor beta chain was sequenced during a study of cytomegalovirus exposure and HLA in healthy donors. Vbeta (60) and Jbeta (13) primers were used in the PCR. Measured with immunoSEQ multiplex PCR; TCRdb has only the in-frame clones, and not every one. The sample holds around 150,000 clones; about 79% are singletons and the top ten take 4% to 5%. CDR3 length: 16 residues. V was shortened by 2 bases and J by 4 bases, with 16 bases between the two germline ends. Per the germline V gene, CDR1 is MNHEY and CDR2 is SMNVEV (reference sequence). In its sample, this clone was seen once. The chain carries TRBV27 and TRBJ2-3; D call uncertain. Source material: PBMCs. This receptor was identified in a man aged 40-50 years in good health and CMV-seropositive. The CDR3 loop reads CASSLLGPLAPDTQYF. The DNA of the CDR3 is TGTGCCAGCAGTTTACTGGGCCCACTGGCCCCAGATACGCAGTATTTT.